The rows below give T cell receptor beta chains drawn from one sample of a study of cytomegalovirus exposure and HLA in healthy donors. The repertoire was sequenced with immunoSEQ multiplex PCR; TCRdb's copy has only in-frame clones and lacks some. The sample lists 150,000 or so clones; around 83% were seen once. Sequenced input: PBMCs. Receptors originate from a man aged 18 to 30 in good health and CMV-seropositive. Each CDR3 is given with its conserved first and last residue. Fields, in order: CDR3 length, clone size, J gene, V gene, CDR3 protein. A clone size is listed for some rows: how often the clone was seen (once, few, many), or a class if it is expanded.

CDR3 length: 16
clone size: .
J gene: TRBJ1-6
V gene: TRBV15
CDR3 protein: CATSPPGSKWGGTLHF

CDR3 length: 14
clone size: .
J gene: TRBJ2-7
V gene: TRBV19
CDR3 protein: CASSPRTGSYEQYF

CDR3 length: 15
clone size: .
J gene: TRBJ2-1
V gene: TRBV4-2
CDR3 protein: CASSQGQGGWYEQFF

CDR3 length: 14
clone size: .
J gene: TRBJ1-1
V gene: TRBV6-5
CDR3 protein: CASSFQGGVLRAFF

CDR3 length: 15
clone size: .
J gene: TRBJ2-5
V gene: TRBV5-4
CDR3 protein: CASSEGGVKEETQYF

CDR3 length: 16
clone size: .
J gene: TRBJ2-7
V gene: TRBV14
CDR3 protein: CASSQVYRGGIYEQYF

CDR3 length: 17
clone size: .
J gene: TRBJ1-2
V gene: TRBV14
CDR3 protein: CASSPPIQQGAKGGYTF

CDR3 length: 12
clone size: .
J gene: TRBJ1-2
V gene: TRBV7-6
CDR3 protein: CASSSRGDGYTF

CDR3 length: 15
clone size: few
J gene: TRBJ1-6
V gene: TRBV4-2
CDR3 protein: CASSQDDRGNSPLHF

CDR3 length: 15
clone size: .
J gene: TRBJ2-7
V gene: TRBV4-3
CDR3 protein: CASSQIAGGGYEQYF

CDR3 length: 15
clone size: .
J gene: TRBJ1-1
V gene: TRBV18
CDR3 protein: CASSLASGVLAEAFF

CDR3 length: 15
clone size: .
J gene: TRBJ1-5
V gene: TRBV6-5
CDR3 protein: CASRLTENSNQPQHF

CDR3 length: 14
clone size: .
J gene: TRBJ2-7
V gene: TRBV6-5
CDR3 protein: CASRYGTASLEQYF

CDR3 length: 15
clone size: .
J gene: TRBJ2-7
V gene: TRBV30
CDR3 protein: CAWSKRGLAGDEQYF

CDR3 length: 14
clone size: .
J gene: TRBJ1-1
V gene: TRBV18
CDR3 protein: CASSPAQGETEAFF

CDR3 length: 14
clone size: .
J gene: TRBJ1-1
V gene: TRBV6-1
CDR3 protein: CASRQGSMNTEAFF

CDR3 length: 11
clone size: .
J gene: TRBJ2-7
V gene: TRBV5-4
CDR3 protein: CASSSAYEQYF